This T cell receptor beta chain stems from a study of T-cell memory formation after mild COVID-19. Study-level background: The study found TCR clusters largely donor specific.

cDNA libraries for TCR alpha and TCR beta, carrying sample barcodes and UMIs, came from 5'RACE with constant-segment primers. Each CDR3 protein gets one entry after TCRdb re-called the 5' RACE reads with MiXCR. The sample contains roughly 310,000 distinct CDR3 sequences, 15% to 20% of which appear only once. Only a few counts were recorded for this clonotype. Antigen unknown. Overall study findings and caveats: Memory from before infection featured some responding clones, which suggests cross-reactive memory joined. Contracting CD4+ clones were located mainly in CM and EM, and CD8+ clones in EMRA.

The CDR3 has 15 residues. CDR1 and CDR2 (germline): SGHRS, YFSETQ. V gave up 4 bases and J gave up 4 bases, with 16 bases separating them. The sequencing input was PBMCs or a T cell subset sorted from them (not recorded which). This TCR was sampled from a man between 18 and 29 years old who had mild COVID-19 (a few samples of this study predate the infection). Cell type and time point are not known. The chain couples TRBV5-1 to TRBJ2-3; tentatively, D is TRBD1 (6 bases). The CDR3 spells CASSRATGRADTQYF. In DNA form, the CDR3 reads TGCGCCAGCAGCCGTGCTACAGGGCGGGCAGATACGCAGTATTTT.